The 32 T cell receptor beta chains in this list originate from one sample, sequenced in a study of blood T cell repertoires in COVID-19. The repertoire was sequenced with immunoSEQ multiplex PCR; TCRdb's copy has only in-frame clones and lacks some. The sample shows 85,000 to 90,000 clones, more than 65% of them seen only once. Material for sequencing was peripheral blood. The origin of the receptors is a man in his sixties or seventies with acute or convalescent COVID-19.

The chain employs TRBV30 and TRBJ1-5; D might be TRBD1 (5 bases). CDR1 and CDR2 (germline): GTSNPN, SVGIG (reference sequence). The length of the CDR3 is 15 residues. The V gene lost 3 bases and the J gene lost 2 bases, with 14 bases spanning the gap. The chain's CDR3 is CAWRGGLNGNQPQHF. In DNA form, the CDR3 reads TGTGCCTGGAGGGGGGGACTCAATGGCAATCAGCCCCAGCATTTT. Supplemented by reference TRBV30 and TRBJ1-5, the full variable domain reads SQTIHQWPATLVQPVGSPLSLECTVEGTSNPNLYWYRQAAGRGLQLLFYSVGIGQISSEVPQNLSASRPQDRQFILSSKKLLLSDSGFYLCAWRGGLNGNQPQHFGDGTRLSIL.

V gene TRBV18 combines with J gene TRBJ1-3, with a tentative D call TRBD1 (5 bases). Germline CDR1 KGHSH, CDR2 LQKENI. The CDR3 loop spans 14 amino acids. Trimming removed 3 bases from V and 4 bases from J, with 10 bases in between. The CDR3 protein is CASSPSRTGNTIYF. CDR3 in DNA: TGTGCCAGCTCACCCAGTAGGACAGGAAACACCATATATTTT.

V gene TRBV5-5 combines with J gene TRBJ2-3; 9 bases fit TRBD2. CDR3 length: 16 amino acids. With V trimmed by 4 bases and J by 2 bases, 8 bases remained unmatched. From germline, CDR1 is SGHKS and CDR2 YYEKEE (reference sequence). CDR3 nucleotide sequence: TGTGCCAGCAGCGATTCCCTAGCGGGGCTCACAGATACGCAGTATTTT. Amino acid sequence: CASSDSLAGLTDTQYF. Variable domain in full (rest from reference TRBV5-5 and TRBJ2-3): DAGVTQSPTHLIKTRGQQVTLRCSPISGHKSVSWYQQVLGQGPQFIFQYYEKEERGRGNFPDRFSARQFPNYSSELNVNALLLGDSALYLCASSDSLAGLTDTQYFGPGTRLTVL.

This clone appeared a single time. The chain links TRBV18 to TRBJ2-1; D remains unclear. Trimming left V 6 bases short and J 6 bases short, with 12 bases between. Germline loops: CDR1 KGHSH, CDR2 LQKENI. The CDR3 extends over 13 amino acids. The CDR3 loop is CASSPGSVNEQFF. As DNA, the CDR3 is TGTGCCAGCTCCCCAGGCTCCGTCAATGAGCAGTTCTTC.

This chain joins TRBV28 and TRBJ1-2; D gene unclear. The germline gives CDR1 MDHEN, CDR2 SYDVKM. The CDR3 is 12 amino acids. V dropped 5 bases and J dropped 3 bases, with 7 bases sitting between them. This CDR3 reads CASSGSDYGYTF. The CDR3 DNA is TGTGCCAGCAGTGGGAGTGACTATGGCTACACCTTC.

This clone has a handful of counts. The chain employs TRBV30 and TRBJ1-6; 7 bases agree with TRBD1. V shed 1 base, J shed 10 bases, and the junction held 4 bases outside the gene matches. The CDR3 extends over 13 amino acids. Germline assignment: CDR1 GTSNPN and CDR2 SVGIG (reference sequence). CDR3 protein: CAWSEGAGSPLHF. Written as DNA, the CDR3 is TGTGCCTGGAGTGAGGGGGCTGGATCACCCCTCCACTTT.

This clone was detected once. J is TRBJ2-1 and V is TRBV12-3 or TRBV12-4; TRBD2 aligns across 9 bases. With V trimmed by 1 base and J by 8 bases, 0 bases remained unmatched. The CDR3 totals 13 residues. The CDR3, as DNA: TGTGCCAGCAGTTTAGGGACTAGCGATGAGCAGTTCTTC. This sequence encodes CASSLGTSDEQFF.

The chain employs TRBV5-1 and TRBJ2-7; 7 bases map to TRBD2. With V trimmed by 1 base and J by 5 bases, 6 bases remained unmatched. Germline V gene data show CDR1 as SGHRS and CDR2 as YFSETQ. CDR3 length: 14 amino acids. The CDR3 coding sequence is TGCGCCAGCAGCTTGCCCGGACTAGACGACGAGCAGTACTTC. Amino acid sequence: CASSLPGLDDEQYF.

This chain connects TRBV5-1 to TRBJ2-5; 14 bases are a match to TRBD2. Germline V gene data show CDR1 as SGHRS and CDR2 as YFSETQ. CDR3 size: 17 residues. Trimming at V came to 7 bases and at J to 0 bases, leaving 8 bases not matched to a gene. CDR3 sequence (DNA): TGCGCCAGCTCGAGGGGACTAGCGGGAGCGTACCAAGAGACCCAGTACTTC. Translated, it gives CASSRGLAGAYQETQYF.

The rearrangement joins TRBV30 to TRBJ1-1, with 7 bases aligning to TRBD1. Trimming took 4 bases from V and 3 from J; bases not matched to a gene: 5. The CDR3 length is 13 residues. CDR1 GTSNPN and CDR2 SVGIG come from the germline V gene (reference sequence). CDR3 DNA sequence: TGTGCCTGGACAGGGGGGTACGACACTGAAGCTTTCTTT. Its protein is CAWTGGYDTEAFF.

The V call is TRBV12-3 or TRBV12-4, the J call TRBJ2-1, with a tentative D call TRBD2 (6 bases). This CDR3 contains 13 residues. Trimming removed 3 bases at V and 8 bases at J, with 11 bases between. The CDR3 region has the DNA TGTGCCAGCAGTTTGTTGGGGACTGATGAGCAGTTCTTC. Amino acid sequence: CASSLLGTDEQFF.

The V and J genes are TRBV7-7 and TRBJ2-3, with 8 bases matching TRBD2. The V gene's germline CDR1 is SSHAT and CDR2 FNYEAQ (reference sequence). The CDR3 has 15 residues. Trimming at V came to 1 base and at J to 6 bases, leaving 6 bases not matched to a gene. The CDR3 sequence: CASSLGLAGTDTQYF. Here the CDR3 DNA reads TGTGCCAGCAGCTTAGGATTAGCGGGGACGGATACGCAGTATTTT.

The V gene is TRBV6-1, the J gene TRBJ1-5; TRBD1 aligns across 7 bases. J gave up 9 bases and V 1 base, and 6 bases lay outside the gene matches. This CDR3 has 14 residues. Per germline, CDR1 MNHNS and CDR2 SASEGT. The DNA for the CDR3 is TGTGCCAGCAGTGAAGAGGACAGGCTGCGGCCCCAGCATTTT. This codes for CASSEEDRLRPQHF.

The rearrangement joins TRBV4-1 to TRBJ1-1; 9 bases are a match to TRBD1. The CDR3 is 15 amino acids. V gave up 3 bases and J gave up 5 bases; unmatched junction bases: 7. Germline V lookup: CDR1 MGHRA, CDR2 YSYEKL. CDR3 sequence (DNA): TGCGCCAGCAGCCACAACAGGGGGCTGCGGACTGAAGCTTTCTTT. Its protein is CASSHNRGLRTEAFF.

V is TRBV7-9 and J is TRBJ2-1; TRBD1 agrees at 12 bases. The CDR3 totals 15 residues. CDR1 and CDR2 (germline): SEHNR, FQNEAQ (reference sequence). Trimming took 5 bases from V and 7 from J; bases not matched to a gene: 6. The CDR3 coding sequence is TGTGCCAGCAGCGTCCGGGACAGGGGGCGGAATGAGCAGTTCTTC. It translates to CASSVRDRGRNEQFF.

The CDR3 DNA reads as TGTGCCAGCAGCTTAGAGGCGCAGGGATTCTCACCCCTCCACTTT. It specifies CASSLEAQGFSPLHF. The rearrangement joins TRBV7-8 to TRBJ1-6; tentative D call: TRBD1 (5 bases). The V and J ends lost 1 base and 10 bases respectively, with 14 bases between them. Germline-derived CDR1 and CDR2 are SGHVS and FQNEAQ. There are 15 residues in the CDR3.

This clone was observed once. The chain uses TRBV5-1 and TRBJ2-2; 9 nucleotides align to TRBD2. V was pared by 1 base and J by 8 bases, with 15 bases of the junction left unmatched. The CDR3 loop spans 18 amino acids. Germline CDR1 reads SGHRS; CDR2 reads YFSETQ. The CDR3 sequence: CASSLRGNPSGATGELFF. CDR3 coding DNA: TGCGCCAGCAGCTTGAGGGGGAATCCTAGCGGGGCCACGGGGGAGCTGTTTTTT.

The chain uses TRBV6-5 and TRBJ1-2, with 7 bases aligning to TRBD1. The CDR3 totals 14 residues. The V gene end was trimmed by 5 bases and the J gene end by 6 bases; junction bases not matched to a gene: 9. Germline-derived CDR1 and CDR2 are MNHEY and SVGAGI. In DNA, the CDR3 is TGTGCCAGCAGTCATTACAGGGGTTTTAATGGCTACACCTTC. Translating gives CASSHYRGFNGYTF.

This clone has only a few counts. This chain joins TRBV5-1 and TRBJ2-7; no clear D gene. CDR1 is SGHRS and CDR2 is YFSETQ in the germline V gene. This CDR3 has 14 residues. Trimming left V 0 bases short and J 7 bases short, with 14 bases between. The CDR3 sequence: CASSLAAPEREQYV. DNA of the CDR3: TGCGCCAGCAGCTTGGCTGCCCCAGAGAGGGAGCAGTACGTC.

For this clone: Other DNA sequences from this sample encode an identical CDR3 as well. The CDR3 is CASSYPGGGTEAFF. In DNA, the CDR3 is TGTGCCAGCAGTTACCCCGGGGGTGGCACTGAAGCTTTCTTT. This chain joins TRBV6-5 and TRBJ1-1, with TRBD1 as a possible D gene (5 bases). Germline V lookup: CDR1 MNHEY, CDR2 SVGAGI. The V end was cut by 2 bases, the J end by 4 bases, with 11 bases between. The CDR3 has 14 amino acids.

Only one count was recorded for this clone. The chain employs TRBV3-1 (or the pseudogene TRBV3-2) and TRBJ2-3; D is possibly TRBD2 (7 bases). V dropped 2 bases and J dropped 7 bases, with 16 bases sitting between them. The CDR3 loop spans 15 amino acids. Germline-derived CDR1 and CDR2 are LGHDT and YNNKEL (reference sequence). As DNA, the CDR3 is TGTGCCAGCAGCCAACCAAGGGGGGGTTCGTATACGCAGTATTTT. Amino acids: CASSQPRGGSYTQYF.

The rearrangement links TRBV25-1 to TRBJ2-2, with 7 bases fitting TRBD2. Unmatched junction bases numbered 0, after V lost 1 base and J lost 7 bases. Germline values: CDR1 MGHDK, CDR2 SYGVNS. The CDR3 is 13 amino acids. CDR3 sequence (DNA): TGTGCCAGCAGTGAATCGGGGGGCGGGGAGCTGTTTTTT. It translates to CASSESGGGELFF.

This clone was recorded once. In DNA form, the CDR3 reads TGTGCCAGCAGCTTTAAAGCGGGGCCGGAGACCCAGTACTTC. Protein sequence: CASSFKAGPETQYF. The rearrangement links TRBV7-2 to TRBJ2-5, with 7 bases that match TRBD2. V was pared by 3 bases and J by 5 bases, with 6 bases of the junction left unmatched. CDR3 length: 14 residues. CDR1 and CDR2 (germline): SGHTA, FQGNSA.

The rearrangement uses TRBV27 and TRBJ1-1, with TRBD1 as a possible D gene (5 bases). Looked up from germline, CDR1 is MNHEY and CDR2 is SMNVEV (reference sequence). This CDR3 comprises 14 residues. V was shortened by 4 bases and J by 1 base, with 10 bases between the two germline ends. CDR3 nucleotides: TGTGCCAGCAGTTCCCGACAGAGGAACACTGAAGCTTTCTTT. This translates into CASSSRQRNTEAFF.

This clone was seen a handful of times. This chain joins TRBV4-1 and TRBJ2-5; a weak D match, TRBD1 (5 bases). This CDR3 contains 14 residues. Germline V gene lookup returns CDR1 MGHRA and CDR2 YSYEKL. The V and J ends lost 2 bases and 2 bases respectively, with 9 bases between them. CDR3 sequence reads: CASSQYTGQETQYF. The CDR3 DNA follows: TGCGCCAGCAGCCAATATACAGGACAAGAGACCCAGTACTTC.

The chain joins TRBV27 to TRBJ1-3; D is perhaps TRBD1 (6 bases). The CDR3 runs 14 residues. V lost 2 bases and J lost 2, with 7 bases in between. Germline assignment: CDR1 MNHEY and CDR2 SMNVEV (reference sequence). The DNA for the CDR3 is TGTGCCAGCAGTTTAGGGGGCGCTGGAAACACCATATATTTT. It encodes CASSLGGAGNTIYF.

This chain links TRBV2 with TRBJ1-1; D not certain. The CDR3 is 13 residues long. V lost 4 bases and J lost 1, with 7 bases in between. Per germline, CDR1 SNHLY and CDR2 FYNNEI. The chain's CDR3 is CASSVGANTEAFF. The CDR3 bases are TGTGCCAGCAGTGTCGGTGCGAACACTGAAGCTTTCTTT.

This chain connects TRBV28 to TRBJ1-5; TRBD1 agrees at 7 bases. Losses at the gene ends were 6 bases for V and 4 bases for J; bases not matched to a gene: 6. Looked up from germline, CDR1 is MDHEN and CDR2 is SYDVKM. The CDR3 contains 14 residues. The CDR3 DNA is TGTGCCAGCAGCCTGGGACAGATTAATCAGCCCCAGCATTTT. Translated, it gives CASSLGQINQPQHF.

The sample holds one count of this clone. The gene calls are TRBV9 and TRBJ1-6, with D maybe TRBD1 (5 bases). The ends were cut back, 4 bases at V and 6 bases at J, with 11 bases in the middle. Germline CDR1 reads SGDLS; CDR2 reads YYNGEE. CDR3 length: 14 residues. CDR3 region: CASSPRQSNSPLHF. The CDR3, as DNA: TGTGCCAGCAGCCCGCGACAGAGTAATTCACCCCTCCACTTT.

The V gene is TRBV12-3 or TRBV12-4, the J gene TRBJ1-5; 7 bases line up with TRBD1. This CDR3 region has 13 residues. J was trimmed by 7 bases and V by 5 bases; bases with no gene match: 5. In nucleotides, the CDR3 is TGTGCCAGCAGTCCAAACAGGGGACAGCCCCAGCATTTT. Protein sequence: CASSPNRGQPQHF.

The rearrangement joins TRBV7-3 to TRBJ1-3; 8 nucleotides align to TRBD1. Germline values: CDR1 SGHTA, CDR2 FQGTGA. Trimming at V came to 4 bases and at J to 4 bases, leaving 3 bases not matched to a gene. The CDR3 length is 14 residues. The CDR3 bases are TGTGCCAGCAGCTCAGGGACAGGCGGAAACACCATATATTTT. It specifies CASSSGTGGNTIYF. The whole variable domain, remainder taken from reference TRBV7-3 and TRBJ1-3, is GAGVSQTPSNKVTEKGKYVELRCDPISGHTALYWYRQSLGQGPEFLIYFQGTGAADDSGLPNDRFFAVRPEGSVSTLKIQRTERGDSAVYLCASSSGTGGNTIYFGEGSWLTVV.

This clone came up once. The chain is built from TRBV4-1 and TRBJ1-2, with D possibly matching TRBD1 (5 bases). Germline V gives CDR1 MGHRA, CDR2 YSYEKL. The CDR3 runs to 13 residues. V lost 0 bases and J lost 8, with 10 bases in between. For the CDR3, the DNA is TGCGCCAGCAGCCAAGATGACAGCAGAGGCTACACCTTC. Translating it yields CASSQDDSRGYTF.